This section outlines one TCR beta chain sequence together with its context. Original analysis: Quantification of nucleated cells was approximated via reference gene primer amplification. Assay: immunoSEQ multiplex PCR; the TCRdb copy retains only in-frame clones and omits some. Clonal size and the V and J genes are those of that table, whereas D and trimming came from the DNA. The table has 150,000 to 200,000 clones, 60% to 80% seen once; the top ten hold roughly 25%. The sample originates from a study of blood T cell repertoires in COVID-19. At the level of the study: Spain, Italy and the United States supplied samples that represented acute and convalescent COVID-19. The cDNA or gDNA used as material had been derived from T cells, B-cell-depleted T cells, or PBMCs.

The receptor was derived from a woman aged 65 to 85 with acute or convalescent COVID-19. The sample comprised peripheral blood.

CDR3 nucleotide sequence: TGTGCCAGCAGCTACAGGGGTTATAATTCACCCCTCCACTTT. Its translation: CASSYRGYNSPLHF. The V and J genes are TRBV2 and TRBJ1-6, with 7 bases fitting TRBD1. V shed 6 bases and J 4 bases; nucleotides not matched to a gene: 3. Germline lookup yields CDR1 SNHLY and CDR2 FYNNEI. The CDR3 is made up of 14 amino acids.